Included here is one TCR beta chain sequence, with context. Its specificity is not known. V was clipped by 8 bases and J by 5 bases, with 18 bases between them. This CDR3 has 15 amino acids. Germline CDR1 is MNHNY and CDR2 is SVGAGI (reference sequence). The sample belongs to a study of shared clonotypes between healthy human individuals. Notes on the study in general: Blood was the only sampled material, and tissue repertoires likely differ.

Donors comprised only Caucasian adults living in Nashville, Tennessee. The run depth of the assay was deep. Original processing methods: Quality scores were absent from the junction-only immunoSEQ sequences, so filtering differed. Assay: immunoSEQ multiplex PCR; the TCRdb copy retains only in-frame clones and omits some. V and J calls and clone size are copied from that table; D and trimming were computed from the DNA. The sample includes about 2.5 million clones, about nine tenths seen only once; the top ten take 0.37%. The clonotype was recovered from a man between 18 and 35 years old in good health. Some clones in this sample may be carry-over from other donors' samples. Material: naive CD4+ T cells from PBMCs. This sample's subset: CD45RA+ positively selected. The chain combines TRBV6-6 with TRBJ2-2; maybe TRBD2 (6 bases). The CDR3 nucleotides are TGTGCCAGCGAATTGCGGGGCCTGGGAACCGGGGAGCTGTTTTTT. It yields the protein CASELRGLGTGELFF.